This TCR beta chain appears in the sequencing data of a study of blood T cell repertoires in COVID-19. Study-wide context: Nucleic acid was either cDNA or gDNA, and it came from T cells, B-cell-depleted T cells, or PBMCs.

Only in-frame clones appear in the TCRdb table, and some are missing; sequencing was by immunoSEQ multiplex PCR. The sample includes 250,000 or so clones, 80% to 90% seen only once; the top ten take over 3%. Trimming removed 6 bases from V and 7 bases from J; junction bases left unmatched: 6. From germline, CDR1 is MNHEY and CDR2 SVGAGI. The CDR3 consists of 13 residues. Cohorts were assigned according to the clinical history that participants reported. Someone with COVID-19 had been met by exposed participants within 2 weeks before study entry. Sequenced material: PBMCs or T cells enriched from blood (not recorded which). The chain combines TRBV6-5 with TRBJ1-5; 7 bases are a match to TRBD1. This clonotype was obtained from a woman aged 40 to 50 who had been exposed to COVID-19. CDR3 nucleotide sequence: TGTGCCAGCAGAACAGGGGCGGGCCAGCCCCAGCATTTT. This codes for CASRTGAGQPQHF.